The 28 T cell receptor beta chains below all came from one sample that was sequenced in a study of response to subunit inactivated influenza vaccine. TCRdb used MiXCR to reprocess the RT-PCR reads, holding one entry per CDR3 protein. This table has roughly 650,000 distinct CDR3 sequences, approximately 15% appearing once. The sample consisted of PBMCs from blood, taken less than 13 days after vaccination. These receptors were collected from a man aged 50 to 59 who received an inactivated influenza vaccine.

There are a few counts of this clonotype. This chain joins TRBV29-1 and TRBJ2-5; D gene ambiguous. Germline assignment: CDR1 SQVTM and CDR2 ANQGSEA. The CDR3 spans 12 residues. Between the trimmed V and J ends, which lost 2 bases and 1 base, there was a span of 5 bases. The CDR3 spells CSVESSQETQYF. In DNA, the CDR3 is TGCAGCGTTGAATCAAGCCAAGAGACCCAGTACTTC.

The chain employs TRBV7-9 and TRBJ2-1; D not certain. This CDR3 contains 13 residues. Germline V gene lookup returns CDR1 SEHNR and CDR2 FQNEAQ (reference sequence). The ends were cut back, 4 bases at V and 6 bases at J, with 10 bases in the middle. CDR3 nucleotides: TGTGCCAGCAGCTCCTCGCTTAGCAATGAGCAGTTCTTC. This sequence encodes CASSSSLSNEQFF.

This clonotype was observed a few times. The CDR3 sequence: CAISGGFGTANSPLHF. CDR3 bases: TGTGCCATCAGTGGAGGTTTTGGGACAGCAAATTCACCCCTCCACTTT. V and J are TRBV10-3 and TRBJ1-6; TRBD1 agrees at 7 bases. Germline loops: CDR1 ENHRY, CDR2 SYGVKD. The length of the CDR3 is 16 residues. With 4 bases clipped from V and 7 bases from J, the junction kept 10 bases outside the gene matches.

The chain uses TRBV5-5 and TRBJ2-2; TRBD1 matches 7 bases. V shed 6 bases, J shed 4 bases, and the junction held 12 bases outside the gene matches. The CDR3 spans 16 residues. Germline V gene sequence: CDR1 SGHKS, CDR2 YYEKEE (reference sequence). In DNA, the CDR3 is TGTGCCAGCATGCCGTCCGGGACAGTCGTCACCGGGGAGCTGTTTTTT. It codes for CASMPSGTVVTGELFF.

Only a few counts were recorded for this clonotype. V and J are TRBV20-1 and TRBJ2-1; the D is unclear. CDR3 size: 13 residues. CDR1 DFQATT and CDR2 SNEGSKA come from the germline V gene (reference sequence). V lost 3 bases, J lost 1 base, and 7 bases lay in between. Here the CDR3 reads CSASRGSYNEQFF. CDR3 DNA: TGCAGTGCTAGTCGCGGATCCTACAATGAGCAGTTCTTC.

This clonotype was found a few times. DNA of the CDR3: TGTGCCAGCAGCCCCCGCGGGGTAGGGGAAGCCTACGAGCAGTACTTC. Its translation is CASSPRGVGEAYEQYF. The J gene is TRBJ2-7, the V gene TRBV4-2, with D perhaps TRBD2 (6 bases). Germline V lookup: CDR1 LGHNA, CDR2 YNFKEQ. This CDR3 is built from 16 residues. V was cut by 4 bases and J by 2 bases, with 18 bases left in between.

This clonotype has more than one count but fewer than ten. The chain is built from TRBV4-3 and TRBJ1-2, with a weak D call TRBD1 (6 bases). Deletions cut 0 bases from V and 8 bases from J, with 19 bases between. The length of the CDR3 is 16 residues. Germline CDR1 is LGHNA and CDR2 is YSLEER. This CDR3 is CASSQDWWQGTGGYTF. The CDR3 bases are TGCGCCAGCAGCCAAGATTGGTGGCAGGGGACGGGAGGCTACACCTTC.

As to this clonotype: Sequence at one end of the junction differs from germline and may be a read error. In DNA, the CDR3 is TGTGCCAGCAGCTTTATCCGTCTAGGGGCCAAAAACACTCAGTACTTC. This encodes CASSFIRLGAKNTQYF. The chain has TRBV7-9 and TRBJ2-4, with D tentatively TRBD1 (5 bases). Germline assignment: CDR1 SEHNR and CDR2 FQNEAQ (reference sequence). The CDR3 spans 16 residues.

This clonotype has only a few counts. The chain has TRBV24-1 and TRBJ1-1, with 7 bases fitting TRBD1. CDR1 is KGHDR and CDR2 is SFDVKD in the germline V gene. The CDR3 is 12 residues long. The trim removed 3 bases at V and 11 bases at J, leaving 5 bases unmatched. DNA of the CDR3: TGTGCCACCAGTGATACCGGGACAGCCGCTTTCTTT. Protein sequence: CATSDTGTAAFF.

There are many counts of this clonotype. This sequence joins TRBV19 and TRBJ1-2; D gene uncertain. Per the germline V gene, CDR1 is LNHDA and CDR2 is SQIVND (reference sequence). V lost 7 bases and J 3 bases, leaving 9 bases between the germline ends. CDR3 length equals 12 residues. The CDR3 DNA sequence: TGTGCCAGTAAGGGTTTTGACTATGGCTACACCTTC. Encoded protein: CASKGFDYGYTF.

There are a few counts of this clonotype. The CDR3 loop reads CASSQPTTRWNEQFF. Written as DNA, the CDR3 is TGCGCCAGCAGCCAACCCACAACCCGTTGGAATGAGCAGTTCTTC. The rearrangement links TRBV4-1 to TRBJ2-1; D is unresolved. The V and J ends lost 2 bases and 7 bases respectively, with 15 bases between them. The CDR3 totals 15 residues. CDR1 is MGHRA and CDR2 is YSYEKL in the germline V gene.

J is TRBJ2-1 and V is TRBV11-2; tentatively, D is TRBD1 or TRBD2 (5 bases each). The CDR3 runs to 15 residues. The ends were cut back, 4 bases at V and 6 bases at J, with 16 bases in the middle. The germline V gene has CDR1 SGHAT and CDR2 FQNNGV. CDR3 sequence (DNA): TGTGCCAGCAGCTCAGAGCCGGGACCCTCCAATGAGCAGTTCTTC. Translated, it gives CASSSEPGPSNEQFF. The full variable domain, in which reference TRBV11-2 and TRBJ2-1 provide the parts outside the CDR3, is EAGVAQSPRYKIIEKRQSVAFWCNPISGHATLYWYQQILGQGPKLLIQFQNNGVVDDSQLPKDRFSAERLKGVDSTLKIQPAKLEDSAVYLCASSSEPGPSNEQFFGPGTRLTVL.

In its sample, this clonotype was seen a few times. The V gene is TRBV7-9, the J gene TRBJ2-3; 12 bases align to TRBD2. The junction had 2 bases not matched to a gene; V was cut back by 1 base and J by 3 bases. Germline CDR1 reads SEHNR; CDR2 reads FQNEAQ (reference sequence). The CDR3 consists of 16 residues. CDR3: CASSLGTSGMTDTQYF. CDR3 bases: TGTGCCAGCAGCTTAGGGACTAGCGGGATGACAGATACGCAGTATTTT. The full variable domain, rest sourced from reference TRBV7-9 and TRBJ2-3, is DTGVSQNPRHKITKRGQNVTFRCDPISEHNRLYWYRQTLGQGPEFLTYFQNEAQLEKSRLLSDRFSAERPKGSFSTLEIQRTEQGDSAMYLCASSLGTSGMTDTQYFGPGTRLTVL.

This clonotype was observed a handful of times. This rearrangement joins TRBV20-1 to TRBJ2-2; no firm D call. The V end lost 3 bases, the J end lost 1 base, and 9 bases lay between the germline ends. CDR3 length: 14 amino acids. Germline CDR1 is DFQATT and CDR2 is SNEGSKA (reference sequence). The chain's CDR3 is CSASTAENTGELFF. In nucleotides, the CDR3 is TGCAGTGCTAGCACAGCAGAGAACACCGGGGAGCTGTTTTTT.

This clonotype has just a few counts. The CDR3 DNA reads TGCGCCAGCAGCAGGACAGGGGCGTGGGAGACCCAGTACTTC. Amino acids: CASSRTGAWETQYF. The rearrangement links TRBV5-1 to TRBJ2-5; 9 bases fit TRBD1. The germline gives CDR1 SGHRS, CDR2 YFSETQ. The CDR3 contains 14 residues. With 4 bases clipped from V and 5 bases from J, the junction kept 6 bases outside the gene matches.

This chain uses TRBV28 with TRBJ2-5; 7 bases map to TRBD1. The V gene's germline CDR1 is MDHEN and CDR2 SYDVKM. This CDR3 spans 16 amino acids. V trimming: 2 bases; J trimming: 5 bases; junction bases outside the gene matches: 11. CDR3 residues: CASSLDRYRGGETQYF. The DNA of the CDR3 is TGTGCCAGCAGTTTAGACCGATACAGGGGCGGGGAGACCCAGTACTTC.

The chain has TRBV5-1 and TRBJ1-2; TRBD1 agrees at 10 bases. The junction had 5 bases not matched to a gene; V was cut back by 5 bases and J by 4 bases. The CDR3 is 14 residues long. Germline CDR1 and CDR2: SGHRS and YFSETQ. The CDR3 DNA is TGCGCCAGCAGTTTTGGACAGGGGGGCTATGGCTACACCTTC. This translates into CASSFGQGGYGYTF.

This clonotype was counted a few times. The chain employs TRBV14 and TRBJ1-5; no definite D call. Germline CDR1 and CDR2: SGHDN and FVKESK. The V end lost 5 bases, the J end lost 0 bases, and 8 bases lay between the germline ends. The CDR3 has 14 residues. The CDR3 spells CASSAGLSNQPQHF. CDR3 coding DNA: TGTGCCAGCAGCGCCGGCCTTAGCAATCAGCCCCAGCATTTT.

This clonotype has only a few counts. The V gene is TRBV5-1, the J gene TRBJ2-2, with D perhaps matching TRBD1 (5 bases). The V end lost 4 bases, the J end lost 2 bases, and 12 bases lay between the germline ends. The CDR3 sequence is 15 residues long. Germline CDR1 and CDR2: SGHRS and YFSETQ. CDR3 residues: CASSGRVPNTGELFF. In DNA form, the CDR3 reads TGCGCCAGCAGCGGCAGGGTGCCCAACACCGGGGAGCTGTTTTTT.

V gene TRBV5-1 combines with J gene TRBJ2-3; D perhaps matches TRBD2 (5 bases). CDR3 length: 14 residues. Looked up from germline, CDR1 is SGHRS and CDR2 is YFSETQ. V dropped 2 bases and J dropped 4 bases, with 11 bases sitting between them. CDR3: CASSFDRRADTQYF. The CDR3 bases are TGCGCCAGCAGCTTCGATCGGCGGGCAGATACGCAGTATTTT.

CDR3 in DNA: TGTGCCAGCAGCCCCGTGGGTGACGGTGAAGCTTTCTTT. This translates into CASSPVGDGEAFF. This rearrangement joins TRBV5-5 to TRBJ1-1, with unresolved D. The CDR3 spans 13 residues. From germline, CDR1 is SGHKS and CDR2 YYEKEE (reference sequence). V was shortened by 4 bases and J by 7 bases, with 14 bases between the two germline ends.

This clonotype was counted between two and nine times. J is TRBJ2-1 and V is TRBV7-2; 11 bases fit TRBD2. V shed 2 bases, J shed 7 bases, and the junction held 10 bases outside the gene matches. Germline assignment: CDR1 SGHTA and CDR2 FQGNSA. The CDR3 runs to 17 residues. The CDR3, as DNA: TGTGCCAGCAGCTTAAGGTGGCTAGCGGGGGGTGGGAATGAGCAGTTCTTC. This sequence encodes CASSLRWLAGGGNEQFF.

This clonotype was detected many times. The rearrangement joins TRBV12-3 or TRBV12-4 to TRBJ2-1, with TRBD2 as a possible D gene (6 bases). V was shortened by 3 bases and J by 5 bases, with 14 bases between the two germline ends. The CDR3 totals 15 residues. DNA of the CDR3: TGTGCCAGCAGTTTTGGAGGGGTCGGTAACAATGAGCAGTTCTTC. Protein sequence: CASSFGGVGNNEQFF.

There are a few counts of this clonotype. V usage is TRBV6-1 and J usage is TRBJ2-7; 8 nucleotides match TRBD1. The V segment lost 3 bases and the J segment 3 bases; nucleotides outside the gene matches: 4. Germline values: CDR1 MNHNS, CDR2 SASEGT. The CDR3 covers 14 residues. CDR3 sequence: CASSDRGRGYEQYF. The CDR3 DNA reads as TGTGCCAGCAGTGACAGGGGGCGAGGCTACGAGCAGTACTTC.

The chain couples TRBV28 to TRBJ1-6, with a possible D match to TRBD1 (6 bases). The CDR3 length is 15 residues. The V gene lost 6 bases and the J gene lost 7 bases, with 16 bases spanning the gap. Germline V gene data show CDR1 as MDHEN and CDR2 as SYDVKM. DNA of the CDR3: TGTGCCAGCAGCCCGGCGCAGGGGCAAAATTCACCCCTCCACTTT. Translation gives CASSPAQGQNSPLHF.

V is TRBV4-2 and J is TRBJ2-5; possibly TRBD1 for D (6 bases). This CDR3 region has 14 residues. Trimming cost V 3 bases and J 2 bases, with 10 bases left between them. Germline CDR1 and CDR2: LGHNA and YNFKEQ. The CDR3 spells CASSHRGQQETQYF. The CDR3 DNA is TGTGCCAGCAGCCACAGGGGTCAACAAGAGACCCAGTACTTC.

V usage is TRBV25-1 and J usage is TRBJ2-3, with 9 bases fitting TRBD2. The germline CDR1 and CDR2 sequences are MGHDK and SYGVNS. The CDR3 has 16 residues. V lost 3 bases and J lost 2; bases outside the gene matches: 6. This chain's CDR3 is CASSENSGGPTDTQYF. DNA for the CDR3: TGTGCCAGCAGTGAGAATAGCGGGGGACCCACAGATACGCAGTATTTT.

The V and J genes are TRBV20-1 and TRBJ2-1; D is uncertain. CDR1 is DFQATT and CDR2 is SNEGSKA in the germline V gene (reference sequence). CDR3 size: 14 residues. V was trimmed by 2 bases and J by 7 bases, leaving 15 bases between them. The CDR3 coding sequence is TGCAGTGCTAGACGGATGTATCTTAGGAATGAGCAGTTCTTC. This translates into CSARRMYLRNEQFF.